These 3 T cell receptor beta chains share one sample of origin, sequenced in a study of vaccination effects on CD4 cells after COVID-19. TCRdb keeps only in-frame clones here, not all; method: immunoSEQ multiplex PCR. The sample has about 20,000 clones; about 70% are singletons. These receptors' antigens are unknown. Before sequencing, viral peptide pools were used by the ViraFEST assay to expand antigen-specific CD4+ T cells. After more than 8 days in culture, the CD4+ T cells were isolated. The sample consisted of CD4+ T cells from PBMCs cultured with HCoV-229E spike peptides, taken before COVID-19 vaccination. These receptors were collected from a human donor who received a COVID-19 vaccine.

The chain is built from TRBV29-1 and TRBJ2-6; 8 bases match TRBD1. Germline loops: CDR1 SQVTM, CDR2 ANQGSEA. The CDR3 totals 14 residues. With V trimmed by 7 bases and J by 2 bases, 4 bases remained unmatched. In DNA form, the CDR3 reads TGCAGCGAGAGGACAGGGACTGGGGCCAACGTCCTGACTTTC. As protein: CSERTGTGANVLTF. Using reference TRBV29-1 and TRBJ2-6 for the parts outside the CDR3, the full variable domain is SAVISQKPSRDICQRGTSLTIQCQVDSQVTMMFWYRQQPGQSLTLIATANQGSEATYESGFVIDKFPISRPNLTFSTLTVSNMSPEDSSIYLCSERTGTGANVLTFGAGSRLTVL.

This clone was observed a single time. The chain has TRBV25-1 and TRBJ2-3; TRBD2 matches at 10 bases. Per germline, CDR1 MGHDK and CDR2 SYGVNS. V gave up 1 base and J gave up 1 base; unmatched junction bases: 2. This CDR3 spans 16 amino acids. The CDR3 nucleotides read TGTGCCAGCAGTGAATCTGGGACTAGCGGCACAGATACGCAGTATTTT. It specifies CASSESGTSGTDTQYF.

This clone was seen more than once but under ten times. This chain connects TRBV5-1 to TRBJ2-1; TRBD2 agrees at 11 bases. Trimming removed 2 bases from V and 4 bases from J; junction bases left unmatched: 5. The CDR3 is 16 amino acids. Germline CDR1 reads SGHRS; CDR2 reads YFSETQ. The CDR3 spells CASSLQTSGIYNEQFF. The CDR3 DNA reads TGCGCCAGCAGCTTACAGACTAGCGGGATATACAATGAGCAGTTCTTC.